Presented here are 24 T cell receptor beta chains from one specimen sequenced in a study of control samples from healthy donors and cancer patients. TCRdb's copy holds only in-frame clones and misses some; the assay was immunoSEQ multiplex PCR. The table lists about 150,000 clones, 92% of them singletons, with roughly 0.7% in the top ten. The sample was blood. These receptor sequences come from a woman aged 30 to 39 in good health.

The chain joins TRBV5-6 to TRBJ2-1, with a possible D match to TRBD2 (5 bases). The CDR3 contains 13 residues. Germline CDR1 SGHDT, CDR2 YYEEEE. V was cut by 3 bases and J by 9 bases, with 13 bases left in between. CDR3: CASSSYQEGEQFF. The CDR3 DNA follows: TGTGCCAGCAGCTCATACCAAGAGGGTGAGCAGTTCTTC.

This chain's CDR3 is CASRADRGPGNTIYF. The CDR3 bases are TGTGCCAGCAGGGCCGACAGGGGGCCTGGAAACACCATATATTTT. The genes are TRBV2 and TRBJ1-3; 10 positions match TRBD1. The CDR3 contains 15 residues. The germline gives CDR1 SNHLY, CDR2 FYNNEI. V lost 6 bases, J lost 2 bases, and 4 bases stayed unmatched.

The rearrangement uses TRBV6-5 and TRBJ1-1, with D possibly TRBD1 on 5 matching bases. The V end lost 2 bases, the J end lost 5 bases, and 15 bases lay between the germline ends. Germline CDR1 MNHEY, CDR2 SVGAGI. The CDR3 runs to 15 residues. CDR3 bases: TGTGCCAGCAGTTACCAGGCACTAGGGGCTACTGAAGCTTTCTTT. Translating gives CASSYQALGATEAFF.

The V gene is TRBV7-2, the J gene TRBJ1-1; no definite D call. V was clipped by 3 bases and J by 1 base, with 9 bases between them. The CDR3 loop spans 14 amino acids. Germline V lookup: CDR1 SGHTA, CDR2 FQGNSA. CDR3 residues: CASSLNGWNTEAFF. In DNA form, the CDR3 reads TGTGCCAGCAGCTTGAATGGCTGGAACACTGAAGCTTTCTTT.

This chain connects TRBV4-1 to TRBJ1-2; 7 nucleotides line up with TRBD1. Germline CDR1 reads MGHRA; CDR2 reads YSYEKL. The CDR3 has 14 residues. J lost 7 bases, V lost 3 bases, and 8 bases had no gene match. The CDR3 spells CASSHRGPLGGYTF. The CDR3 DNA reads TGCGCCAGCAGCCATAGGGGGCCTCTAGGTGGCTACACCTTC.

The CDR3 DNA is TGTGCCACCAGTACGGGACTAGCCTACGAAGAGCAGTACTTC. Translating gives CATSTGLAYEEQYF. The chain combines TRBV15 with TRBJ2-7, with 9 bases identical to TRBD2. CDR3 length: 14 residues. The J segment lost 7 bases and the V segment lost 6 bases, leaving 10 bases of the junction unmatched. The germline V gene has CDR1 LNHNV and CDR2 YYDKDF (reference sequence).

The rearrangement uses TRBV6-5 and TRBJ2-2, with 10 bases that match TRBD1. The CDR3 loop spans 15 amino acids. In germline, CDR1 is MNHEY, CDR2 SVGAGI. Trimming took 6 bases from V and 1 from J; bases not matched to a gene: 2. As DNA, the CDR3 is TGTGCCAGCAGGAGGGACAGGGGGAACACCGGGGAGCTGTTTTTT. Residues: CASRRDRGNTGELFF.

The chain combines TRBV6-5 with TRBJ2-7, with TRBD2 identical over 8 bases. Germline CDR1 and CDR2: MNHEY and SVGAGI. The CDR3 runs 15 residues. Unmatched junction bases numbered 6, after V lost 0 bases and J lost 5 bases. CDR3 DNA sequence: TGTGCCAGCAGTTACTCGCGAGCGGGAGTAAACGAGCAGTACTTC. Translating it yields CASSYSRAGVNEQYF.

This clone was detected a few times. This rearrangement joins TRBV12-5 to TRBJ2-1; 8 bases are shared with TRBD2. CDR1 is LGHNT, CDR2 FRNRAP, per germline. The CDR3 runs to 16 residues. Trimming cost V 9 bases and J 6 bases; bases outside gene matches: 16. Written as DNA, the CDR3 is TGTGCTAGCGTCGGGCGCCCAGGAGCGGGAGTCAATGAGCAGTTCTTC. Amino acids: CASVGRPGAGVNEQFF.

The chain combines TRBV7-9 with TRBJ1-2, with a tentative D call TRBD1 (5 bases). V was shortened by 3 bases and J by 6 bases, with 14 bases between the two germline ends. The CDR3 extends over 14 amino acids. CDR1 is SEHNR and CDR2 is FQNEAQ in the germline V gene (reference sequence). CDR3 sequence: CASSLFWGEDGYTF. The DNA for the CDR3 is TGTGCCAGCAGCTTGTTTTGGGGGGAAGATGGCTACACCTTC.

The chain carries TRBV24-1 and TRBJ2-7; 8 nucleotides align to TRBD1. Unmatched junction bases numbered 3, after V lost 4 bases and J lost 2 bases. The CDR3 consists of 14 residues. Germline V lookup: CDR1 KGHDR, CDR2 SFDVKD. The CDR3 here is CATSDGQGTYEQYF. CDR3 nucleotides: TGTGCCACCAGTGACGGACAGGGAACCTACGAGCAGTACTTC.

V gene TRBV2 combines with J gene TRBJ1-5, with D unclear. The CDR3 has 14 amino acids. V was cut by 3 bases and J by 4 bases, with 10 bases left in between. The germline V gene encodes CDR1 SNHLY and CDR2 FYNNEI. CDR3 amino acids: CASSDNQFNQPQHF. The CDR3, as DNA: TGTGCCAGCAGTGATAATCAGTTTAATCAGCCCCAGCATTTT. Drawing the rest from reference TRBV2 and TRBJ1-5, the complete variable domain is EPEVTQTPSHQVTQMGQEVILRCVPISNHLYFYWYRQILGQKVEFLVSFYNNEISEKSEIFDDQFSVERPDGSNFTLKIRSTKLEDSAMYFCASSDNQFNQPQHFGDGTRLSIL.

The chain has TRBV18 and TRBJ2-7; D is perhaps TRBD1 (5 bases). Germline CDR1 is KGHSH and CDR2 is LQKENI. The CDR3 has 14 residues. V was clipped by 2 bases and J by 3 bases, with 11 bases between them. CDR3 loop: CASSPSRGGYEQYF. The CDR3 coding sequence is TGTGCCAGCTCACCAAGTAGGGGCGGCTACGAGCAGTACTTC.

The V gene is TRBV27, the J gene TRBJ2-7, with 12 bases aligning to TRBD2. Germline CDR1 MNHEY, CDR2 SMNVEV (reference sequence). This CDR3 is 17 amino acids long. J lost 3 bases, V lost 6 bases, and 12 bases had no gene match. The CDR3 sequence is CASSSILAGGPSYEQYF. The CDR3 DNA follows: TGTGCCAGCAGCTCTATACTAGCGGGAGGACCAAGCTACGAGCAGTACTTC.

V and J are TRBV9 and TRBJ1-2, with TRBD1 matching over 11 bases. Per germline, CDR1 SGDLS and CDR2 YYNGEE. The CDR3 runs to 16 residues. V dropped 4 bases and J dropped 4; count of bases not matched to a gene: 9. The CDR3 DNA reads as TGTGCCAGCAGCAACTTCCGGGACAGGGGGGGCTATGGCTACACCTTC. Amino acids: CASSNFRDRGGYGYTF.

The chain employs TRBV28 and TRBJ2-3, with TRBD1 matching 8 bases. This CDR3 contains 14 residues. The germline CDR1 and CDR2 sequences are MDHEN and SYDVKM. With V trimmed by 7 bases and J by 7 bases, 10 bases remained unmatched. For the CDR3, the DNA is TGTGCCAGCATTCAGGGGGCTTCGGGAAATACGCAGTATTTT. Residues: CASIQGASGNTQYF.

The rearrangement uses TRBV24-1 and TRBJ2-1; 9 nucleotides match TRBD1. Germline CDR1 KGHDR, CDR2 SFDVKD. V shed 4 bases, J shed 0 bases, and the junction held 6 bases outside the gene matches. This CDR3 has 17 amino acids. The CDR3 loop is CATSEGQGIGSYNEQFF. As DNA, the CDR3 is TGTGCCACCAGTGAAGGACAGGGGATCGGCTCCTACAATGAGCAGTTCTTC.

This clone was observed once. This chain connects TRBV7-3 to TRBJ2-1; no clear D gene. CDR3 length equals 15 residues. Per the germline V gene, CDR1 is SGHTA and CDR2 is FQGTGA. V gave up 5 bases and J gave up 8 bases, with 19 bases separating them. CDR3 in amino acids: CASSPTGSSWDEQFF. In DNA form, the CDR3 reads TGTGCCAGCAGCCCCACGGGCTCCAGCTGGGATGAGCAGTTCTTC.

The chain links TRBV29-1 to TRBJ1-2; 8 bases line up with TRBD1. After removal of 1 base from V and 6 bases from J, the junction contained 7 bases not matched to a gene. Germline-derived CDR1 and CDR2 are SQVTM and ANQGSEA. CDR3 length: 14 residues. CDR3 in amino acids: CSVEAPDRVNGYTF. The CDR3 DNA reads as TGCAGCGTTGAAGCCCCGGACAGGGTCAATGGCTACACCTTC.

The rearrangement joins TRBV14 to TRBJ1-1; 10 bases map to TRBD1. There are 15 residues in the CDR3. Germline V lookup: CDR1 SGHDN, CDR2 FVKESK. V was clipped by 3 bases and J by 4 bases; unmatched bases: 5. The CDR3 spells CASSQPGQGFTEAFF. The CDR3 bases are TGTGCCAGCAGCCAGCCGGGACAGGGGTTCACTGAAGCTTTCTTT.

This clone was picked up one time. The chain recombines TRBV28 with TRBJ2-5; 7 nucleotides match TRBD1. The CDR3 covers 15 residues. CDR1 is MDHEN and CDR2 is SYDVKM in the germline V gene. Trimming removed 0 bases from V and 4 bases from J; junction bases left unmatched: 5. CDR3 nucleotide sequence: TGTGCCAGCAGTTTATGGAAGGGGGCTGGAGAGACCCAGTACTTC. Translating gives CASSLWKGAGETQYF.

The chain joins TRBV6-2 or TRBV6-3 to TRBJ2-1; possibly TRBD1 or TRBD2 for D (5 bases each). V lost 2 bases, J lost 8 bases, and 25 bases lay in between. Germline V lookup: CDR1 MNHEY, CDR2 SVGEGT. The CDR3 is 18 residues long. CDR3 sequence reads: CASSYGGWGSSRIYEQFF. For the CDR3, the DNA is TGTGCCAGCAGTTACGGGGGATGGGGGTCTAGTAGGATCTATGAGCAGTTCTTC.

J is TRBJ2-4 and V is TRBV4-3; TRBD2 matches at 7 bases. The V gene's germline CDR1 is LGHNA and CDR2 YSLEER. CDR3 length: 14 residues. Trimming removed 4 bases from V and 7 bases from J; junction bases left unmatched: 7. The CDR3 is CASSRGRAENIQYF. CDR3 nucleotide sequence: TGCGCCAGCAGCCGTGGGAGGGCCGAGAACATTCAGTACTTC.

The rearrangement joins TRBV7-3 to TRBJ2-3, with D perhaps TRBD2 (5 bases). The CDR3 extends over 12 amino acids. Trimming took off 8 bases at V and 6 bases at J, with 12 bases between the two ends. Germline CDR1 SGHTA, CDR2 FQGTGA. The CDR3 DNA reads TGTGCCAGCGGGCTGGGCGGGGATACGCAGTATTTT. This encodes CASGLGGDTQYF.